The clone carrying this T cell receptor beta chain was seen a few times. This CDR3 has 14 residues. Trimming pared 6 bases from V and 0 bases from J, leaving 9 bases between. TCRdb fed the 5' RACE reads into MiXCR, producing one record per CDR3 protein. Found here are 210,000 or so distinct CDR3 sequences, roughly 15% of them singletons; the top ten hold less than 45%. The source of the sample is a study of identical twins. This same sample was also part of a study on T cells expressing NK-cell markers.

The sequence derives from a woman aged 18 to 35 in good health. The rearrangement joins TRBV12-3 or TRBV12-4 to TRBJ1-5; the D gene is possibly TRBD1 (5 bases). Specimen: CD8+ T cells sorted from blood. The CDR3 DNA reads TGTGCCAGCAGAGGACAAAATAGCAATCAGCCCCAGCATTTT. This gives the protein CASRGQNSNQPQHF.